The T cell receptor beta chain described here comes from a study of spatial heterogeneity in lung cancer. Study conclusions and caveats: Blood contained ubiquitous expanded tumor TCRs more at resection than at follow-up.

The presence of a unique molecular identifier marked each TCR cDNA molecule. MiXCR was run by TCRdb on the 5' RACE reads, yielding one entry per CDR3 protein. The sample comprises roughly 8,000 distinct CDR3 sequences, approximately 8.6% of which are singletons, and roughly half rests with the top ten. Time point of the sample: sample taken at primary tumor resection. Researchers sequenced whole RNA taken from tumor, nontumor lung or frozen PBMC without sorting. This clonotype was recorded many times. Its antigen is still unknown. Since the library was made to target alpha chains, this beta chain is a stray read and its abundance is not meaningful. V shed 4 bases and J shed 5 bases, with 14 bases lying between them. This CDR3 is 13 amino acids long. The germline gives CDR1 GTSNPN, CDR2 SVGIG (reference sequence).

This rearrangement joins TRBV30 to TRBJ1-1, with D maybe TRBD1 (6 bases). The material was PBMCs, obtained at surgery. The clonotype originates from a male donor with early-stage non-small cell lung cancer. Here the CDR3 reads CAWTGLRGTEAFF. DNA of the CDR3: TGTGCCTGGACCGGGTTAAGGGGGACTGAAGCTTTCTTT.